Listed below are T cell receptor beta chains from one sample, sequenced in a study of blood T cell repertoires in COVID-19. Data came from immunoSEQ multiplex PCR; TCRdb stores just in-frame clones and leaves some out. Here the sample spans 160,000 or so clones, approximately 91% being singletons. The sequenced material came from peripheral blood. The source of these receptors is a man between 18 and 35 years old with acute or convalescent COVID-19. Each CDR3 is given with its conserved first and last residue. The D gene is left open where the match is weak. Clone size appears in some rows only: once, few, many, or a class for an expanded clone.

v_gene	abundance	d_gene	j_gene	CDR3nt	CDR3aa
TRBV3-1/TRBV3-2	NA	NA	TRBJ2-7	TGTGCCAGCAGCCTCCGAAACCCGGGCCCCGGGGGATACGAGCAGTACTTC	CASSLRNPGPGGYEQYF
TRBV14	NA	TRBD1	TRBJ2-3	TGTGCCAGCAGTAGGAGACTCACCGGGACAGGGCTTAGCACAGATACGCAGTATTTT	CASSRRLTGTGLSTDTQYF
TRBV2	NA	TRBD2	TRBJ2-1	TGTGCCAGCAGGAGAGCGGGAGCTTCCTCCTACAATGAGCAGTTCTTC	CASRRAGASSYNEQFF
TRBV2	NA	NA	TRBJ2-2	TGTGCCAGCATCGGCGGCCTGAACACCGGGGAGCTGTTTTTT	CASIGGLNTGELFF
TRBV7-9	NA	TRBD2	TRBJ2-1	TGTGCCAGCAGCCCGGGACTAGCCGGCGATGAGCAGTTCTTC	CASSPGLAGDEQFF
TRBV10-2	few	NA	TRBJ1-1	TGCGCCAGCAGTGAGCCCCAGGGTAAAGCTTTCTTT	CASSEPQGKAFF
TRBV25-1	NA	NA	TRBJ2-1	TGTGCCAGCAGTGAACAGGCAGCTCTTGAGCAGTTCTTC	CASSEQAALEQFF
TRBV5-1	NA	NA	TRBJ2-5	TGCGCCAGCAGCTTGACAGGGCCCGAGACCCAGTACTTC	CASSLTGPETQYF
TRBV5-1	NA	TRBD1	TRBJ1-4	TGCGCCAGCAGCGCCGGGACAGGGAGTGGAGAAAAACTGTTTTTT	CASSAGTGSGEKLFF
TRBV30	NA	TRBD2	TRBJ2-1	TGTGCCTGGAGTTGGCTAGCGGCGGGTGAGCAGTTCTTC	CAWSWLAAGEQFF
TRBV6-5	NA	TRBD2	TRBJ2-7	TGTGCCAGCAGCCCCGGGGGGGGCGAGCAGTACTTC	CASSPGGGEQYF
TRBV9	NA	TRBD1	TRBJ2-5	TGTGCCAGCAGCGTAGCGATCACAGGGGGCGCGGAGACCCAGTACTTC	CASSVAITGGAETQYF
TRBV9	NA	TRBD1	TRBJ2-7	TGTGCCAGCAGCTCGGGACAGGGTGACTACGAGCAGTACTTC	CASSSGQGDYEQYF
TRBV4-1	NA	NA	TRBJ2-5	TGCGCCAGCAGCCAACCGCAAGAGACCCAGTACTTC	CASSQPQETQYF
TRBV21-1	NA	NA	TRBJ1-1	TGTGCCAGCAGCAAAGCGTTTGGGAGACAGGGTAGGAGGGCTGAAGCTTTCTTT	CASSKAFGRQGRRAEAFF
TRBV7-9	NA	NA	TRBJ1-2	TGTGCCAGCACCCCGACCTACAGGGAAAGAAACTATGGCTACACCTTC	CASTPTYRERNYGYTF
TRBV19	NA	NA	TRBJ2-2	TGTGCCAGTAGTGCGACGGACAGGAACACCGGGGAGCTGTTTTTT	CASSATDRNTGELFF
TRBV9	NA	NA	TRBJ2-6	TGTGCCAGCAGCCCCTACAAGGGGGCTGGGGCCAACGTCCTGACTTTC	CASSPYKGAGANVLTF
TRBV5-1	NA	TRBD2	TRBJ2-7	TGCGCCAGCAGCCAGAGACTAGCGGGTACCTACGAGCAGTACTTC	CASSQRLAGTYEQYF
TRBV5-5	NA	TRBD1	TRBJ2-7	TGTGCCAGCAGCTTGGCCCCGGGACAGGGGGCAATAGGCGAGCAGTACTTC	CASSLAPGQGAIGEQYF
TRBV12-3/TRBV12-4	NA	NA	TRBJ1-2	TGTGCCAGCAGTTTAAGGGGTAACTATGGCTACACCTTC	CASSLRGNYGYTF
TRBV24-1	NA	TRBD2	TRBJ2-1	TGTGCCACCAGTGACCCGGGACTACCCTACAATGAGCAGTTCTTC	CATSDPGLPYNEQFF
TRBV5-1	few	TRBD1	TRBJ2-2	TGCGCCAGCAGCTTATTGACAGGGGGGGACACCGGGGAGCTGTTTTTT	CASSLLTGGDTGELFF
TRBV19	NA	TRBD2	TRBJ2-7	TGTGCCAGTAGTATAGGACTAGCGGGGCGCTCCTACGAGCAGTACTTC	CASSIGLAGRSYEQYF
TRBV20-1	NA	NA	TRBJ2-5	TGCAGTGCTACAAACCAAGAGACCCAGTACTTC	CSATNQETQYF
TRBV18	few	TRBD1	TRBJ1-2	TGTGCCAGCTCACCCCAGGACAGGGCTGGCTACACCTTC	CASSPQDRAGYTF
TRBV4-1	NA	TRBD1	TRBJ1-5	TGCGCCAGCAGCCAAAAGGACAGGGGGGCTATTCCCCAGCATTTT	CASSQKDRGAIPQHF
TRBV6-4	NA	NA	TRBJ2-1	TGTGCCAGCTCATCCGGCCGGGGGAATGAGCAGTTCTTC	CASSSGRGNEQFF
TRBV4-1	NA	NA	TRBJ2-7	TGCGCCAGCAGCCAAGATCGGGGGTTGCGCGAGCAGTACTTC	CASSQDRGLREQYF
TRBV28	NA	NA	TRBJ2-6	TGTGCCAGCAGTTCCAGGGTGGGTTTCTCTGGGGCCAACGTCCTGACTTTC	CASSSRVGFSGANVLTF
TRBV19	NA	NA	TRBJ1-6	TGTGCCAGTCGCCCGAACGTTATGGGCATAATTGCCCTCCACTTT	CASRPNVMGIIALHF
TRBV10-1	NA	NA	TRBJ2-1	TGCGCCAGCAGTGCGACGGGCAGGGGCTCCTACAATGAGCAGTTCTTC	CASSATGRGSYNEQFF
TRBV29-1	NA	TRBD1	TRBJ1-1	TGCAGCGTCGTGGACAGGGGGCACACTGAAGCTTTCTTT	CSVVDRGHTEAFF
TRBV2	NA	TRBD2	TRBJ2-1	TGTGCCAGCAGTTCGGCGGCTAGCGGTAACAATGAGCAGTTCTTC	CASSSAASGNNEQFF
TRBV5-1	NA	NA	TRBJ1-2	TGCGCCAGCAGCTTGGAGACAGAATTTGGCTACACCTTC	CASSLETEFGYTF
TRBV4-1	NA	NA	TRBJ1-2	TGCGCCAGCAGCCTTAGAGGGAATGGCTACACCTTC	CASSLRGNGYTF
TRBV7-9	NA	NA	TRBJ1-6	TGTGCCAGCAGGTCAGAGGAGGATCTCAATTCACCCCTCCACTTT	CASRSEEDLNSPLHF
TRBV7-9	NA	NA	TRBJ1-2	TGTGCCAGCAGCTTTGTCGAGGAGGACTATGGCTACACCTTC	CASSFVEEDYGYTF
TRBV5-1	NA	NA	TRBJ1-1	TGCGCCAGCAAGGGGGAGACTGAAGCTTTCTTT	CASKGETEAFF
TRBV3-1/TRBV3-2	NA	TRBD2	TRBJ2-1	TGTGCCAGCAGCCAACGGACTAGCGGGGGGGCGTACAATGAGCAGTTCTTC	CASSQRTSGGAYNEQFF
TRBV25-1	NA	TRBD2	TRBJ2-3	TGTGCCAGCAGTGGGGGGGAGCGGGGCAACACAGATACGCAGTATTTT	CASSGGERGNTDTQYF
TRBV3-1/TRBV3-2	NA	TRBD1	TRBJ1-5	TGTGCCAGCAGCCTGGGACAGGGGGGAAGCAATCAGCCCCAGCATTTT	CASSLGQGGSNQPQHF
TRBV6-1	few	NA	TRBJ2-7	TGTGCCAGCAGTGTCTTCTTCGGAGGTCTTCCCTACGAGCAGTACTTC	CASSVFFGGLPYEQYF
TRBV19	NA	NA	TRBJ1-2	TGTGCCAGTAGGGCCTCAAGGGGCAGGGGCTATGGCTACACCTTC	CASRASRGRGYGYTF